This T cell receptor (beta chain) is drawn from a study of T cells in localized non-small cell lung cancer. Worth noting for this clone: Its target is unknown.

The CDR3 length is 14 residues. The germline V gene has CDR1 LNHNV and CDR2 YYDKDF (reference sequence). Trimming pared 5 bases from V and 4 bases from J, leaving 14 bases between. The protocol was immunoSEQ multiplex PCR, while the TCRdb copy is restricted to in-frame clones and leaves out a portion. Among about 35,000 clones, less than 95% were seen once, and the ten largest hold over 9.5%. Study conclusions and caveats: Adjacent lung was found to contain a median around 56 of the top 100 tumor clones. Longer overall survival was associated with a higher density of T cells in the blood. Heterogeneity remains possible because sequencing was limited to only one tumor region. Uninvolved adjacent lung had the highest recorded T cell clonality, with tumor below it.

The clonotype comes from a female donor of 60 years or more with stage II lung adenocarcinoma. The chain links TRBV15 to TRBJ1-1; a weak D match, TRBD1 (6 bases). Sequencing used peripheral blood mononuclear cells, obtained before any cancer treatment. CDR3 residues: CATSGGGTVTEAFF. The CDR3 region has the DNA TGTGCCACCAGCGGAGGGGGGACGGTCACTGAAGCTTTCTTT.